This T cell receptor (beta chain) was observed in a study of blood T cell repertoires in COVID-19. The overall study: Nucleic acid was either cDNA or gDNA, and it came from T cells, B-cell-depleted T cells, or PBMCs.

Sequencing was performed with immunoSEQ multiplex PCR; in TCRdb, only in-frame clones are kept and a portion is missing. The data contain 25,000 to 35,000 clones, nearly 90% of them seen just once; the ten biggest clones take up roughly 1.5%. Trimming removed 0 bases at V and 5 bases at J, with 13 bases between. The germline V gene has CDR1 SGHTA and CDR2 FQGTGA. This CDR3 comprises 15 residues. The rearrangement uses TRBV7-3 and TRBJ1-1; D remains unclear. Sequences were obtained from peripheral blood. The origin of this receptor is a man aged 55 to 70 with active COVID-19. The CDR3 loop reads CASSLTGGLRTEAFF. CDR3 in DNA: TGTGCCAGCAGCTTAACCGGCGGGCTAAGGACTGAAGCTTTCTTT.